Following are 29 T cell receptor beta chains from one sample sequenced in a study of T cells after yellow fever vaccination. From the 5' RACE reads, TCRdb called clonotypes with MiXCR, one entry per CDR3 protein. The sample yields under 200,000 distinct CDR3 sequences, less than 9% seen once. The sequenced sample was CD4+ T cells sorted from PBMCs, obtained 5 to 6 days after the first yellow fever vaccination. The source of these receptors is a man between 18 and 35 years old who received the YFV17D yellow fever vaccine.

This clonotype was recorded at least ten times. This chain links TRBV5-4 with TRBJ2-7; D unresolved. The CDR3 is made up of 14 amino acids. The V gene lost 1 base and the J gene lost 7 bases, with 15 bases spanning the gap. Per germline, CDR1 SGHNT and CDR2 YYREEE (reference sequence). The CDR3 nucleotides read TGTGCCAGCAGCTTGTTCCAGATCTCAGAGGAGCAGTACTTC. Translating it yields CASSLFQISEEQYF.

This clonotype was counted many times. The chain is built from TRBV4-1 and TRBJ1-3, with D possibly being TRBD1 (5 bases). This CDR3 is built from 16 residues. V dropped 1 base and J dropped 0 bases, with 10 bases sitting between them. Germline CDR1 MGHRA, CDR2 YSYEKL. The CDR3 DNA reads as TGCGCCAGCAGCCAAGGCTCGCAGGGCTCTGGAAACACCATATATTTT. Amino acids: CASSQGSQGSGNTIYF.

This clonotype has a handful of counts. The CDR3: CASSQDAGAEKRGYTF. In nucleotides, the CDR3 is TGCGCCAGCAGCCAAGATGCGGGGGCCGAGAAGCGGGGCTACACCTTC. The V and J genes are TRBV4-1 and TRBJ1-2, with D perhaps matching TRBD1 (6 bases). Per germline, CDR1 MGHRA and CDR2 YSYEKL. The CDR3 totals 16 residues. Trimming took off 0 bases at V and 8 bases at J, with 19 bases between the two ends.

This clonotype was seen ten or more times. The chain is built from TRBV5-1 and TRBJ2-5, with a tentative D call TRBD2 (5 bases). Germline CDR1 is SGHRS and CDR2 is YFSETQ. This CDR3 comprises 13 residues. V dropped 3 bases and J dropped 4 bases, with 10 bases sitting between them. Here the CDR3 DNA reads TGCGCCAGCAGCTCTCACGCGGGAGAGACCCAGTACTTC. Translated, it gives CASSSHAGETQYF.

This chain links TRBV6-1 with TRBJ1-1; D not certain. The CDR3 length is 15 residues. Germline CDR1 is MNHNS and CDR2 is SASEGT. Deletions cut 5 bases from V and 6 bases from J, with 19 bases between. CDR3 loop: CASSPLPRNQPEAFF. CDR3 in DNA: TGTGCCAGCAGTCCCCTACCTAGAAACCAACCTGAAGCTTTCTTT.

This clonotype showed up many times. Written as DNA, the CDR3 is TGTGCCAGCAGCGTAGGTGTGGCCAAAAACATTCAGTACTTC. Amino acid sequence: CASSVGVAKNIQYF. The chain combines TRBV9 with TRBJ2-4; no firm D call. CDR1 and CDR2 from the germline V gene are SGDLS and YYNGEE. Trimming took 0 bases from V and 1 from J, leaving 5 bases between them. There are 14 residues in the CDR3.

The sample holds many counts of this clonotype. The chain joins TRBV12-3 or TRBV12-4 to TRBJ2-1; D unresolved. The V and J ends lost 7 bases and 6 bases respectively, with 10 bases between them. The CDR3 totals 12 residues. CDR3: CASTTILNEQFF. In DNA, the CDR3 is TGTGCCAGCACTACTATCCTCAATGAGCAGTTCTTC.

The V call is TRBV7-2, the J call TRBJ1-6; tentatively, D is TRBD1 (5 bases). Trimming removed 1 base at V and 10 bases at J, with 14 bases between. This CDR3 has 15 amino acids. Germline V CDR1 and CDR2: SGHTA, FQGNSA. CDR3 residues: CASSLVWGGESPLHF. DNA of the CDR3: TGTGCCAGCAGCTTAGTTTGGGGAGGGGAGTCACCCCTCCACTTT.

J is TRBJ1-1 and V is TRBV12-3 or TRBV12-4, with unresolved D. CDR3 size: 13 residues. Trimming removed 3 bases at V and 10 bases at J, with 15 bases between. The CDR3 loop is CASSFRPVDGAFF. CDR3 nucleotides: TGTGCCAGCAGTTTCCGTCCCGTTGACGGAGCTTTCTTT.

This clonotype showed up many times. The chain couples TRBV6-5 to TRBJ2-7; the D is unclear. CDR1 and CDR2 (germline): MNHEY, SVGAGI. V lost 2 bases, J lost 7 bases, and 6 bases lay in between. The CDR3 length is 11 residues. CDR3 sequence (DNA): TGTGCCAGCAGTTACATGGGGGAGCAGTACGTC. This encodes CASSYMGEQYV.

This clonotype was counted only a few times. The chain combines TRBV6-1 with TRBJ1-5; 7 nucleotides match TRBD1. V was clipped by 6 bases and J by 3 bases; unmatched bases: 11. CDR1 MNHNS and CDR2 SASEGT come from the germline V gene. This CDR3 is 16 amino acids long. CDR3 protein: CASSPYRGGNNQPQHF. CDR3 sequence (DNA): TGTGCCAGCAGCCCCTACAGGGGCGGAAACAATCAGCCCCAGCATTTT.

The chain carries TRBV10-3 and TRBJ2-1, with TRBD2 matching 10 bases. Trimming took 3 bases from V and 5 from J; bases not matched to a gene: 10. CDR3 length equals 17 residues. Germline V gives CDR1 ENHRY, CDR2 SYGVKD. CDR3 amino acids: CAISDQLAGAVNNEQFF. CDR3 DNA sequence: TGTGCCATCAGTGACCAGCTAGCGGGGGCCGTAAACAATGAGCAGTTCTTC.

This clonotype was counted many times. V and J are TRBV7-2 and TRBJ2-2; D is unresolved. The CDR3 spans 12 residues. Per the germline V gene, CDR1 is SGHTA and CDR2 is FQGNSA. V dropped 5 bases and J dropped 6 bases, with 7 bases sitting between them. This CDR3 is CASSPYSGELFF. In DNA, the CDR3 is TGTGCCAGCAGCCCTTACTCCGGGGAGCTGTTTTTT.

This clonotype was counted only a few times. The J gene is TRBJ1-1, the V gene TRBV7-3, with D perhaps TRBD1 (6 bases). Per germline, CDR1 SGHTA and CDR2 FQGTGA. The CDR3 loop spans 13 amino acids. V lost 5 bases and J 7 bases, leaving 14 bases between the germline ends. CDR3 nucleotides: TGTGCCAGCAGCCTAAGGGGGATTAGTGAAGCTTTCTTT. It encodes CASSLRGISEAFF.

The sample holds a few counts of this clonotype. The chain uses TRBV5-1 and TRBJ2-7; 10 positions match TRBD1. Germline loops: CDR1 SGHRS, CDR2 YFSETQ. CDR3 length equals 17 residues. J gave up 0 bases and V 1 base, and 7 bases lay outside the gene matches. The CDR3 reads CASSLRSGQGNSYEQYF. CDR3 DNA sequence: TGCGCCAGCAGCTTGCGTTCGGGACAGGGGAACTCCTACGAGCAGTACTTC. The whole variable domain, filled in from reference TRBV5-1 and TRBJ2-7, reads KAGVTQTPRYLIKTRGQQVTLSCSPISGHRSVSWYQQTPGQGLQFLFEYFSETQRNKGNFPGRFSGRQFSNSRSEMNVSTLELGDSALYLCASSLRSGQGNSYEQYFGPGTRLTVT.

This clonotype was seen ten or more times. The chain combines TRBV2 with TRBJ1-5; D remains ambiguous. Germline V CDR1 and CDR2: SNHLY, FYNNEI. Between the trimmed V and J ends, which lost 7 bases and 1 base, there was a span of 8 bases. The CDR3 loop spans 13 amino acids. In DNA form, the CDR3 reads TGTGCCAGCATGTCCGAAAGCAATCAGCCCCAGCATTTT. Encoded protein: CASMSESNQPQHF.

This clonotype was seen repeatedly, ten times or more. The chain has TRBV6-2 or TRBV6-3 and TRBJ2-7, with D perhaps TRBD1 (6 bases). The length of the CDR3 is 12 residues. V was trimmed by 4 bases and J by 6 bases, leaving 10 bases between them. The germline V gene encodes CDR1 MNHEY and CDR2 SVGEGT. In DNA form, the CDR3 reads TGTGCCAGCAGTTCCAGGGGTTCCGAGCAGTACGTC. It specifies CASSSRGSEQYV.

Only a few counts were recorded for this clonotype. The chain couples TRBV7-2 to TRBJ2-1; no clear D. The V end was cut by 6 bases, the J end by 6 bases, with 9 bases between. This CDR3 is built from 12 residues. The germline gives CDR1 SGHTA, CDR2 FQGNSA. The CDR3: CASRHDINEQFF. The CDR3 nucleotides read TGTGCCAGCAGACACGATATCAATGAGCAGTTCTTC.

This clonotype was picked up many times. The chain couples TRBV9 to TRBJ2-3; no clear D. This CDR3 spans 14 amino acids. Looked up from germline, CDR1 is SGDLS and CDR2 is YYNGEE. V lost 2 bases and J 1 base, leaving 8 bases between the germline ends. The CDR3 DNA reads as TGTGCCAGCAGCGTTGGGTTTGGCACAGATACGCAGTATTTT. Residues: CASSVGFGTDTQYF.

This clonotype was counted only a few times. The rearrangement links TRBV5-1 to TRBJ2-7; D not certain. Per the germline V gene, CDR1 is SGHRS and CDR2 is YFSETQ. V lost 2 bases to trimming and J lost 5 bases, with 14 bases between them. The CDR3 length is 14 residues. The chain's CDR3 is CASSFREPYHEQYV. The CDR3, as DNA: TGCGCCAGCAGCTTTAGGGAACCCTACCACGAGCAGTACGTC.

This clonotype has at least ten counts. Here the CDR3 reads CASSLMGSGPHTQYF. As DNA, the CDR3 is TGTGCCAGCAGCTTGATGGGTAGCGGGCCCCATACGCAGTATTTT. The chain links TRBV7-2 to TRBJ2-3; 7 nucleotides align to TRBD2. The CDR3 contains 15 residues. Germline V gene sequence: CDR1 SGHTA, CDR2 FQGNSA. Unmatched junction bases numbered 10, after V lost 3 bases and J lost 7 bases.

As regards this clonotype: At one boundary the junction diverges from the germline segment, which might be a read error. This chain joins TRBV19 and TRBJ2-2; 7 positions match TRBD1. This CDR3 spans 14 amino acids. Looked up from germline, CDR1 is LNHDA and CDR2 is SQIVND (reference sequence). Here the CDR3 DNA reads TGTGACAGTAGGGACAGATCAAACACCGGGGAGCTGTTTTTT. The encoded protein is CDSRDRSNTGELFF. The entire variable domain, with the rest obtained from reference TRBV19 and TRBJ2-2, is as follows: DGGITQSPKYLFRKEGQNVTLSCEQNLNHDAMYWYRQDPGQGLRLIYYSQIVNDFQKGDIAEGYSVSREKKESFPLTVTSAQKNPTAFYLCDSRDRSNTGELFFGEGSRLTVL.

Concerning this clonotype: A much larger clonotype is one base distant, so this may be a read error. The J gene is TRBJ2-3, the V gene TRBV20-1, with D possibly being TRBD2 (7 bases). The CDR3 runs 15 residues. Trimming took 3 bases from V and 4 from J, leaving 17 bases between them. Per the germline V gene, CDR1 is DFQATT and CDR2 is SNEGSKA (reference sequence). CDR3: CSASGGAGGADTQYF. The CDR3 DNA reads TGCAGTGCTAGTGGGGGGGCCGGTGGCGCAGATACGCAGTATTTT.

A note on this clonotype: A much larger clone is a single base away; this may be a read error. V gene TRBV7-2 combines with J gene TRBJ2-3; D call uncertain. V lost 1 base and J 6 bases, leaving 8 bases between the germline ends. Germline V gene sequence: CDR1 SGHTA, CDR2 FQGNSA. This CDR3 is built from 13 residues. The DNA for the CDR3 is TGTGCCAGCAGCTTAGGACCCCATGATACGCAGTATTTT. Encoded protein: CASSLGPHDTQYF.

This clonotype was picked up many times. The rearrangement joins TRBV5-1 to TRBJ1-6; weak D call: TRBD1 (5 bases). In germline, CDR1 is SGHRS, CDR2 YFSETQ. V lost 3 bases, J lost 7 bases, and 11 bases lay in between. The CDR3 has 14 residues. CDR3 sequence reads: CASSSSRDNSPLHF. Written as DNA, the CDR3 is TGCGCCAGCAGCTCCTCCCGGGACAATTCACCCCTCCACTTT.

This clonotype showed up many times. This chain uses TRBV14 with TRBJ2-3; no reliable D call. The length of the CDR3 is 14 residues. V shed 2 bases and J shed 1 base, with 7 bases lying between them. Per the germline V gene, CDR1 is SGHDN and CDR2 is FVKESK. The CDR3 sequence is CASSQQARTDTQYF. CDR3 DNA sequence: TGTGCCAGCAGCCAACAGGCCCGCACAGATACGCAGTATTTT.

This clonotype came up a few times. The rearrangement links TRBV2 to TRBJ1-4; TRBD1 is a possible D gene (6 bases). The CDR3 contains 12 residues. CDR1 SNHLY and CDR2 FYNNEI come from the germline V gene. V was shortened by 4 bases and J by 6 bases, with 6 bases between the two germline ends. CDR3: CASSGTDEKLFF. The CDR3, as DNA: TGTGCCAGCAGTGGGACAGATGAAAAACTGTTTTTT. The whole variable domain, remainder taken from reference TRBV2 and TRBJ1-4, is EPEVTQTPSHQVTQMGQEVILRCVPISNHLYFYWYRQILGQKVEFLVSFYNNEISEKSEIFDDQFSVERPDGSNFTLKIRSTKLEDSAMYFCASSGTDEKLFFGSGTQLSVL.

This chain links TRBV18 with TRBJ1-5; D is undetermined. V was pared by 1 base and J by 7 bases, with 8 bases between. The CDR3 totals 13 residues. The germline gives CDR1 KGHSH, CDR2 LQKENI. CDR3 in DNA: TGTGCCAGCTCACCACAGGGTGGCCAGCCCCAGCATTTT. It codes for CASSPQGGQPQHF.

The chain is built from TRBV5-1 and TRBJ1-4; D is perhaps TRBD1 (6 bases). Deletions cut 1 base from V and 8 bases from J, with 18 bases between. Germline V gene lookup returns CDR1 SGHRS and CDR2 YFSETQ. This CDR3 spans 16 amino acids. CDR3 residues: CASSLRPGGRGEKLFF. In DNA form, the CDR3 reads TGCGCCAGCAGCTTGAGGCCGGGGGGGCGGGGCGAAAAACTGTTTTTT.